Below are 19 T cell receptor beta chains sequenced from a single sample in a study of T cells in localized non-small cell lung cancer. Profiling relied on immunoSEQ multiplex PCR, and the TCRdb table lists in-frame clones only, not all of them. The data show roughly 71,000 clones, 86% seen once. Specimen: peripheral blood, collected before any cancer treatment. The receptors stem from a male donor older than 55 with stage III squamous cell lung carcinoma.

This chain joins TRBV30 and TRBJ2-6; D gene uncertain. Trimming cost V 5 bases and J 3 bases, with 8 bases left between them. Per germline, CDR1 GTSNPN and CDR2 SVGIG (reference sequence). The CDR3 length is 13 residues. CDR3: CAWEVGGANVLTF. The CDR3 region has the DNA TGTGCCTGGGAAGTAGGTGGGGCCAACGTCCTGACTTTC.

The gene calls are TRBV11-2 and TRBJ2-1; D tentatively reads TRBD1 or TRBD2 (6 bases each). The ends were cut back, 2 bases at V and 5 bases at J, with 10 bases in the middle. This CDR3 contains 14 residues. Looked up from germline, CDR1 is SGHAT and CDR2 is FQNNGV. The CDR3: CASSLKGGHNEQFF. CDR3 in DNA: TGTGCCAGCAGCTTAAAGGGGGGCCACAATGAGCAGTTCTTC.

At least ten counts were recorded for this clone. The chain uses TRBV19 and TRBJ2-2, with D possibly being TRBD1 (6 bases). Between the trimmed V and J ends, which lost 7 bases and 5 bases, there was a span of 11 bases. The germline V gene encodes CDR1 LNHDA and CDR2 SQIVND (reference sequence). The CDR3 sequence is 13 residues long. This CDR3 reads CASMGQGTGELFF. Here the CDR3 DNA reads TGTGCCAGTATGGGGCAGGGGACCGGGGAGCTGTTTTTT. Using reference TRBV19 and TRBJ2-2 for the parts outside the CDR3, the full variable domain is DGGITQSPKYLFRKEGQNVTLSCEQNLNHDAMYWYRQDPGQGLRLIYYSQIVNDFQKGDIAEGYSVSREKKESFPLTVTSAQKNPTAFYLCASMGQGTGELFFGEGSRLTVL.

The genes are TRBV7-3 and TRBJ1-6, with D tentatively TRBD1 (5 bases). Trimming took 5 bases from V and 7 from J, leaving 12 bases between them. CDR1 SGHTA and CDR2 FQGTGA come from the germline V gene. CDR3 length: 14 amino acids. CDR3 nucleotide sequence: TGTGCCAGCAGCAAGGGACGGACGAATTCACCCCTCCACTTT. This gives the protein CASSKGRTNSPLHF.

The chain carries TRBV7-6 and TRBJ2-2; perhaps TRBD1 as D (6 bases). The CDR3 is 14 residues long. Germline V gives CDR1 SGHVS, CDR2 FNYEAQ. Trimming took off 5 bases at V and 6 bases at J, with 13 bases between the two ends. The CDR3 nucleotides are TGTGCCAGCAGCCCGGCCCACAGGGCCGGGGAGCTGTTTTTT. It is translated as CASSPAHRAGELFF.

The chain joins TRBV6-6 to TRBJ1-2; D might be TRBD1 (5 bases). V lost 5 bases and J lost 2, with 9 bases in between. Germline CDR1 is MNHNY and CDR2 is SVGAGI (reference sequence). This CDR3 is built from 13 residues. CDR3 sequence: CASSDSYNYGYTF. CDR3 sequence (DNA): TGTGCCAGCAGTGACAGTTACAACTATGGCTACACCTTC.

The rearrangement uses TRBV2 and TRBJ2-5; no clear D gene. The V gene lost 8 bases and the J gene lost 2 bases, with 12 bases spanning the gap. Germline CDR1 and CDR2: SNHLY and FYNNEI. The CDR3 has 13 amino acids. The CDR3 region is CASGLDGQETQYF. The DNA for the CDR3 is TGTGCCAGCGGTTTGGACGGGCAAGAGACCCAGTACTTC.

The chain is built from TRBV6-6 and TRBJ1-4, with 8 bases identical to TRBD1. V was clipped by 7 bases and J by 8 bases; unmatched bases: 15. CDR1 is MNHNY, CDR2 SVGAGI, per germline (reference sequence). CDR3 length equals 16 residues. The CDR3 region is CASTQPTGQEAEKLFF. The CDR3, as DNA: TGTGCCAGCACCCAACCCACGGGACAGGAGGCAGAAAAACTGTTTTTT.

The V gene is TRBV11-2, the J gene TRBJ2-1, with D perhaps matching TRBD2 (6 bases). The CDR3 has 15 amino acids. In germline, CDR1 is SGHAT, CDR2 FQNNGV. Trimming shortened V by 1 base and J by 8 bases, and 15 bases separated the two germline ends. CDR3 residues: CASSLVDSGVDEQFF. The DNA for the CDR3 is TGTGCCAGCAGCTTAGTTGATAGCGGCGTCGATGAGCAGTTCTTC.

This sequence joins TRBV14 and TRBJ1-5; no firm D call. Trimming cost V 2 bases and J 6 bases, with 17 bases left between them. This CDR3 is built from 16 residues. Germline values: CDR1 SGHDN, CDR2 FVKESK. CDR3 amino acids: CASSQIRLRRAQPQHF. The CDR3 DNA reads as TGTGCCAGCAGCCAAATACGGCTCAGGCGAGCTCAGCCCCAGCATTTT.

A single count supports this clone. This rearrangement joins TRBV6-1 to TRBJ2-7; no definite D call. Germline V lookup: CDR1 MNHNS, CDR2 SASEGT. The CDR3 is 15 residues long. Trimming took 6 bases from V and 2 from J, leaving 17 bases between them. CDR3 loop: CASSSRATNAYEQYV. The DNA for the CDR3 is TGTGCCAGCAGCTCCCGGGCCACCAACGCCTACGAGCAGTACGTC.

The chain combines TRBV6-1 with TRBJ2-5; D is perhaps TRBD1 (6 bases). This CDR3 spans 13 amino acids. CDR1 MNHNS and CDR2 SASEGT come from the germline V gene. The ends were cut back, 7 bases at V and 2 bases at J, with 11 bases in the middle. CDR3 sequence (DNA): TGTGCCAGCACCCGGACAGAACAAGAGACCCAGTACTTC. It translates to CASTRTEQETQYF.

This clone has only a few counts. The chain couples TRBV6-6 to TRBJ1-6, with D tentatively TRBD1 (5 bases). V lost 8 bases and J 19 bases, leaving 18 bases between the germline ends. Looked up from germline, CDR1 is MNHNY and CDR2 is SVGAGI (reference sequence). This CDR3 has 11 residues. In nucleotides, the CDR3 is TGTGCCAGCGGGAAGAGAGGGGAGGTTCACTTT. This translates into CASGKRGEVHF.

The rearrangement uses TRBV19 and TRBJ1-6; D possibly corresponds to TRBD1 (5 bases). Trimming shortened V by 3 bases and J by 7 bases, and 16 bases separated the two germline ends. The germline CDR1 and CDR2 sequences are LNHDA and SQIVND (reference sequence). This CDR3 region has 16 residues. CDR3 nucleotides: TGTGCCAGTAGTATTATCCAGGGCCAGTCCAATTCACCCCTCCACTTT. It specifies CASSIIQGQSNSPLHF. Complete variable domain (other parts from reference TRBV19 and TRBJ1-6): DGGITQSPKYLFRKEGQNVTLSCEQNLNHDAMYWYRQDPGQGLRLIYYSQIVNDFQKGDIAEGYSVSREKKESFPLTVTSAQKNPTAFYLCASSIIQGQSNSPLHFGNGTRLTVT.

The rearrangement links TRBV18 to TRBJ2-2; 8 bases agree with TRBD1. J lost 5 bases, V lost 3 bases, and 8 bases had no gene match. In germline, CDR1 is KGHSH, CDR2 LQKENI. The CDR3 covers 16 residues. The CDR3: CASSPTGAFGTGELFF. CDR3 coding DNA: TGTGCCAGCTCACCGACAGGGGCTTTTGGGACCGGGGAGCTGTTTTTT.

The chain uses TRBV27 and TRBJ1-2, with D perhaps matching TRBD1 (6 bases). The CDR3 is made up of 17 amino acids. V was shortened by 6 bases and J by 5 bases, with 25 bases between the two germline ends. Per germline, CDR1 MNHEY and CDR2 SMNVEV (reference sequence). The CDR3 DNA reads TGTGCCAGCAGCCCTAAGGGGGTGACGGACGGGCGGTATGGCTACACCTTC. Protein: CASSPKGVTDGRYGYTF.

This clone was seen a handful of times. The chain employs TRBV13 and TRBJ2-2; D may correspond to TRBD1 or TRBD2 (5 bases each). The germline gives CDR1 PRHDT, CDR2 FYEKMQ (reference sequence). V was trimmed by 8 bases and J by 2 bases, leaving 12 bases between them. The CDR3 sequence is 14 residues long. CDR3 region: CASERGHNTGELFF. DNA for the CDR3: TGTGCCAGCGAGAGGGGCCATAACACCGGGGAGCTGTTTTTT.

The V call is TRBV19, the J call TRBJ2-6; D might be TRBD2 (6 bases). The V end was cut by 3 bases, the J end by 0 bases, with 9 bases between. From germline, CDR1 is LNHDA and CDR2 SQIVND (reference sequence). The CDR3 runs to 16 residues. CDR3 residues: CASSIGGYSGANVLTF. Here the CDR3 DNA reads TGTGCCAGTAGTATTGGAGGGTACTCTGGGGCCAACGTCCTGACTTTC.

The chain recombines TRBV6-1 with TRBJ1-2; 10 nucleotides line up with TRBD1. V shed 4 bases and J 8 bases; nucleotides not matched to a gene: 4. The CDR3 length is 13 residues. Germline V gene lookup returns CDR1 MNHNS and CDR2 SASEGT. CDR3 loop: CASSGGTGVGYTF. CDR3 DNA: TGTGCCAGCAGTGGGGGGACAGGGGTAGGCTACACCTTC.